The 26 T cell receptor beta chains below all came from one sample that was sequenced in a study of T cell responses to AZD1222 COVID-19 vaccine. This table comes from immunoSEQ multiplex PCR, and its TCRdb copy is limited to in-frame clones, with some not included. The sample yields about 190,000 clones, more than 75% seen once. This sample comprised peripheral blood, obtained on day 0 of AZD1222 vaccination. The receptors shown here come from an adult in good health.

The genes are TRBV28 and TRBJ2-1; possible D gene TRBD2, 5 bases. CDR3 size: 12 residues. With 5 bases removed from V and 9 bases from J, the gap between germline ends came to 11 bases. Germline V gene sequence: CDR1 MDHEN, CDR2 SYDVKM. As DNA, the CDR3 is TGTGCCAGCAGTACCCAGCGGAGTGAGCAGTTCTTC. Translating it yields CASSTQRSEQFF.

V is TRBV5-6 and J is TRBJ2-7, with D possibly TRBD2 on 5 matching bases. Trimming took 2 bases from V and 1 from J, leaving 10 bases between them. There are 14 residues in the CDR3. CDR1 and CDR2 (germline): SGHDT, YYEEEE. This CDR3 reads CASSLSGLSYEQYF. The CDR3 coding sequence is TGTGCCAGCAGCTTATCCGGACTTTCCTACGAGCAGTACTTC.

V gene TRBV7-9 combines with J gene TRBJ2-2, with TRBD1 matching 10 bases. The trim removed 3 bases at V and 7 bases at J, leaving 5 bases unmatched. The germline gives CDR1 SEHNR, CDR2 FQNEAQ (reference sequence). The length of the CDR3 is 15 residues. The CDR3 is CASSFRGQGIGELFF. CDR3 nucleotide sequence: TGTGCCAGCAGCTTTCGGGGACAGGGGATCGGGGAGCTGTTTTTT.

V gene TRBV2 combines with J gene TRBJ1-6; the D gene is possibly TRBD1 (6 bases). The CDR3 totals 16 residues. Between the trimmed V and J ends, which lost 6 bases and 7 bases, there was a span of 19 bases. In germline, CDR1 is SNHLY, CDR2 FYNNEI. CDR3 sequence: CASSARQATSNSPLHF. The CDR3 nucleotides read TGTGCCAGCAGCGCCAGACAGGCGACGTCAAATTCACCCCTCCACTTT.

The J gene is TRBJ1-1, the V gene TRBV19; TRBD1 matches 8 bases. This CDR3 has 15 amino acids. V trimming: 7 bases; J trimming: 5 bases; junction bases outside the gene matches: 12. The germline CDR1 and CDR2 sequences are LNHDA and SQIVND (reference sequence). CDR3 coding DNA: TGTGCCAGTATTAGTGAACAGGGGGTACGAACTGAAGCTTTCTTT. Its protein product is CASISEQGVRTEAFF.

The V gene is TRBV2, the J gene TRBJ2-2, with D perhaps matching TRBD2 (5 bases). Trimming pared 9 bases from V and 0 bases from J, leaving 14 bases between. Germline V gives CDR1 SNHLY, CDR2 FYNNEI. This CDR3 spans 15 amino acids. The CDR3 reads CARKVGSSNTGELFF. CDR3 bases: TGTGCCAGGAAGGTTGGGAGTTCGAACACCGGGGAGCTGTTTTTT.

The chain links TRBV28 to TRBJ2-7; D gene uncertain. Trimming pared 3 bases from V and 3 bases from J, leaving 9 bases between. CDR1 and CDR2 (germline): MDHEN, SYDVKM. CDR3 length equals 13 residues. The CDR3 sequence is CASSLVSNYEQYF. CDR3 nucleotide sequence: TGTGCCAGCAGTTTGGTTAGTAACTACGAGCAGTACTTC.

This rearrangement joins TRBV28 to TRBJ1-5, with 10 bases matching TRBD1. The V segment lost 6 bases and the J segment 5 bases; nucleotides outside the gene matches: 13. This CDR3 has 17 residues. From germline, CDR1 is MDHEN and CDR2 SYDVKM. In DNA form, the CDR3 reads TGTGCCAGCAGCCGAGACAGGGGGCGCGGAGGGGATCAGCCCCAGCATTTT. Encoded protein: CASSRDRGRGGDQPQHF.

The V and J genes are TRBV7-9 and TRBJ1-2; no firm D call. Germline V gene data show CDR1 as SEHNR and CDR2 as FQNEAQ (reference sequence). Trimming removed 1 base at V and 2 bases at J, with 14 bases between. The CDR3 runs 16 residues. The CDR3: CASSLGGAAENYGYTF. The CDR3 DNA is TGTGCCAGCAGCTTAGGGGGTGCGGCAGAGAACTATGGCTACACCTTC. The variable domain in full, completed from reference TRBV7-9 and TRBJ1-2, reads DTGVSQNPRHKITKRGQNVTFRCDPISEHNRLYWYRQTLGQGPEFLTYFQNEAQLEKSRLLSDRFSAERPKGSFSTLEIQRTEQGDSAMYLCASSLGGAAENYGYTFGSGTRLTVV.

In nucleotides, the CDR3 is TGTGCCAGCAGCGCAGTCGGGGGGCAGTACTTC. Residues: CASSAVGGQYF. This chain uses TRBV7-9 with TRBJ2-7, with D perhaps TRBD2 (6 bases). Germline lookup yields CDR1 SEHNR and CDR2 FQNEAQ (reference sequence). The CDR3 is made up of 11 amino acids. V lost 5 bases and J 9 bases, leaving 11 bases between the germline ends.

This clone was picked up one time. The V and J genes are TRBV14 and TRBJ2-2; no firm D call. The CDR3 is made up of 17 amino acids. In germline, CDR1 is SGHDN, CDR2 FVKESK. Trimming cost V 0 bases and J 0 bases, with 11 bases left between them. The CDR3 DNA reads TGTGCCAGCAGCCAAGACTATACGGCGGCGAACACCGGGGAGCTGTTTTTT. It specifies CASSQDYTAANTGELFF.

The chain combines TRBV5-1 with TRBJ2-1; 9 bases line up with TRBD2. Looked up from germline, CDR1 is SGHRS and CDR2 is YFSETQ. With 5 bases clipped from V and 7 bases from J, the junction kept 7 bases outside the gene matches. This CDR3 comprises 14 residues. The CDR3 spells CASRVISGRNEQFF. The CDR3, as DNA: TGCGCCAGCAGAGTGATTAGCGGGAGAAATGAGCAGTTCTTC.

V gene TRBV27 combines with J gene TRBJ1-5, with TRBD1 matching 8 bases. In germline, CDR1 is MNHEY, CDR2 SMNVEV (reference sequence). The V segment lost 6 bases and the J segment 2 bases; nucleotides outside the gene matches: 6. This CDR3 region has 15 residues. The DNA for the CDR3 is TGTGCCAGCAGAACGGACAGGGAGGGCAATCAGCCCCAGCATTTT. Protein product: CASRTDREGNQPQHF.

The V call is TRBV9, the J call TRBJ2-4, with 7 positions matching TRBD1. Per germline, CDR1 SGDLS and CDR2 YYNGEE. This CDR3 comprises 14 residues. V lost 2 bases and J lost 3; bases outside the gene matches: 2. CDR3 DNA sequence: TGTGCCAGCAGCGTTGGGGACAGCAAAAACATTCAGTACTTC. This encodes CASSVGDSKNIQYF.

The V gene is TRBV6-2 or TRBV6-3, the J gene TRBJ1-2; D perhaps matches TRBD1 (6 bases). The germline V gene encodes CDR1 MNHEY and CDR2 SVGEGT. The CDR3 extends over 14 amino acids. Trimming took off 6 bases at V and 4 bases at J, with 15 bases between the two ends. The CDR3 protein is CASSHGGRLYGYTF. CDR3 nucleotides: TGTGCCAGCAGCCATGGGGGCAGGCTCTATGGCTACACCTTC.

This chain connects TRBV3-1 (or the pseudogene TRBV3-2) to TRBJ2-1; D is possibly TRBD2 (5 bases). V was cut by 5 bases and J by 2 bases, with 13 bases left in between. CDR1 and CDR2 from the germline V gene are LGHDT and YNNKEL (reference sequence). This CDR3 comprises 15 residues. DNA of the CDR3: TGTGCCAGCAGCGAAGCGGCGTCCACCTACAATGAGCAGTTCTTC. Protein product: CASSEAASTYNEQFF.

This chain connects TRBV29-1 to TRBJ1-3; tentatively, D is TRBD1 (6 bases). The CDR3 is 13 amino acids. The germline V gene encodes CDR1 SQVTM and CDR2 ANQGSEA. The V gene lost 6 bases and the J gene lost 1 base, with 10 bases spanning the gap. CDR3 nucleotide sequence: TGCAGCGTACAGGGAACGTCTGGAAACACCATATATTTT. Translated, it gives CSVQGTSGNTIYF.

This sequence joins TRBV28 and TRBJ2-1, with 15 bases matching TRBD2. The CDR3 runs 18 residues. V was clipped by 4 bases and J by 7 bases; unmatched bases: 11. Germline V gene data show CDR1 as MDHEN and CDR2 as SYDVKM. CDR3 amino acids: CASSSLQGLAGGGNEQFF. The CDR3 coding sequence is TGTGCCAGCAGTTCCTTACAGGGACTAGCGGGAGGTGGGAATGAGCAGTTCTTC.

This chain connects TRBV7-3 to TRBJ1-1; D gene uncertain. The V gene lost 5 bases and the J gene lost 3 bases, with 13 bases spanning the gap. Looked up from germline, CDR1 is SGHTA and CDR2 is FQGTGA. The CDR3 extends over 14 amino acids. CDR3 DNA sequence: TGTGCCAGCAGCATAGGGATCGCGTACACTGAAGCTTTCTTT. This translates into CASSIGIAYTEAFF. Full variable domain (rest looked up from reference TRBV7-3 and TRBJ1-1): GAGVSQTPSNKVTEKGKYVELRCDPISGHTALYWYRQSLGQGPEFLIYFQGTGAADDSGLPNDRFFAVRPEGSVSTLKIQRTERGDSAVYLCASSIGIAYTEAFFGQGTRLTVV.

This clone appeared once. This chain uses TRBV18 with TRBJ1-4; TRBD1 is a possible D gene (5 bases). This CDR3 comprises 14 residues. Between the trimmed V and J ends, which lost 4 bases and 4 bases, there was a span of 10 bases. CDR1 is KGHSH, CDR2 LQKENI, per germline. The CDR3 reads CASSQLGGNEKLFF. In nucleotides, the CDR3 is TGTGCCAGCTCACAGCTCGGGGGTAATGAAAAACTGTTTTTT.

In its sample, this clone was seen once. V is TRBV6-4 and J is TRBJ1-5; D is unclear. The CDR3 runs 13 residues. Per germline, CDR1 MRHNA and CDR2 SNTAGT. Trimming took 5 bases from V and 3 from J, leaving 8 bases between them. The chain's CDR3 is CASSPGLNQPQHF. CDR3 nucleotide sequence: TGTGCCAGCAGTCCGGGTCTCAATCAGCCCCAGCATTTT.

The chain combines TRBV6-6 with TRBJ1-4, with D possibly being TRBD1 (5 bases). Germline lookup yields CDR1 MNHNY and CDR2 SVGAGI (reference sequence). V gave up 0 bases and J gave up 1 base, with 6 bases separating them. CDR3 size: 15 residues. This chain's CDR3 is CASSYSGVTNEKLFF. DNA of the CDR3: TGTGCCAGCAGTTACTCAGGGGTAACTAATGAAAAACTGTTTTTT.

The rearrangement uses TRBV6-2 or TRBV6-3 and TRBJ2-7, with 7 bases identical to TRBD1. This CDR3 is built from 18 residues. From germline, CDR1 is MNHEY and CDR2 SVGEGT. Germline trimming cut 3 bases from V and 2 bases from J; bases unmatched to any gene: 16. CDR3 region: CASSYYPSTGVGAYEQYF. DNA of the CDR3: TGTGCCAGCAGTTATTACCCGTCCACAGGGGTGGGGGCCTACGAGCAGTACTTC.

The J gene is TRBJ1-6, the V gene TRBV19; D gene uncertain. This CDR3 has 14 residues. Germline V gene data show CDR1 as LNHDA and CDR2 as SQIVND (reference sequence). Trimming removed 7 bases at V and 7 bases at J, with 14 bases between. The CDR3 nucleotides are TGTGCCAGTACCACTGGGGTAGCGAATTCACCCCTCCACTTT. Translating gives CASTTGVANSPLHF. Based on the CDR3 plus reference TRBV19 and TRBJ1-6, the full variable domain is DGGITQSPKYLFRKEGQNVTLSCEQNLNHDAMYWYRQDPGQGLRLIYYSQIVNDFQKGDIAEGYSVSREKKESFPLTVTSAQKNPTAFYLCASTTGVANSPLHFGNGTRLTVT.

J is TRBJ2-5 and V is TRBV4-3; TRBD1 might be the D (6 bases). Germline V CDR1 and CDR2: LGHNA, YSLEER. V was trimmed by 4 bases and J by 5 bases, leaving 11 bases between them. The length of the CDR3 is 13 residues. This CDR3 is CASSRGTFETQYF. In nucleotides, the CDR3 is TGCGCCAGCAGCCGAGGGACATTCGAGACCCAGTACTTC.

J is TRBJ1-5 and V is TRBV12-3 or TRBV12-4; the D gene is possibly TRBD1 (5 bases). V was clipped by 5 bases and J by 3 bases, with 8 bases between them. The CDR3 has 13 residues. The CDR3 nucleotides read TGTGCCAGCAGTACAGGACTCAATCAGCCCCAGCATTTT. As protein: CASSTGLNQPQHF.